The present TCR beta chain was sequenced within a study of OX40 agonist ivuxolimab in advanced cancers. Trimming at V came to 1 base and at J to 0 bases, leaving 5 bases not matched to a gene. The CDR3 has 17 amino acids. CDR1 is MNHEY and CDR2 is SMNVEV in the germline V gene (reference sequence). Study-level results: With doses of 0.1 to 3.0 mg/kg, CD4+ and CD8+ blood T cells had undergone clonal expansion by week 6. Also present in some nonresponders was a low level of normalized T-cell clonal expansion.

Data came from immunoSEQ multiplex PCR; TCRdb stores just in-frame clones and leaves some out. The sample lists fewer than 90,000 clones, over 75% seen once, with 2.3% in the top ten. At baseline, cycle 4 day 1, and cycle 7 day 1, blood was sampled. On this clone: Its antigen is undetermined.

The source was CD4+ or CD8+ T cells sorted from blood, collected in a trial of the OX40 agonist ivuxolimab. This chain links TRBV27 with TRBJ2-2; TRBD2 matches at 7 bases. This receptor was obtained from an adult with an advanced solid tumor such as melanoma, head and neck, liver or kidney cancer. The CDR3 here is CASSLYSAGANTGELFF. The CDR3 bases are TGTGCCAGCAGTTTATACTCTGCGGGAGCGAACACCGGGGAGCTGTTTTTT.